The source of this T cell receptor beta chain is a study of T cell repertoires in cytomegalovirus infection. Study as a whole: Evidence of both CMV infection and a matching HLA type came from public TCR beta signatures. General observations from the study: Adding up the frequency of public TCR beta families identified people who carried CMV plus the relevant HLA. Clonotypes of TCR beta that were HLA-C-restricted and CMV-specific dominated the ex vivo response.

This clonotype occurred a few times. The antigen is unknown. MiXCR, run by TCRdb on the reads, gives a single entry per CDR3 protein. The top ten hold about 13% of the sample, which has more than 300,000 distinct CDR3 sequences, roughly 34% seen once. This CDR3 is 15 amino acids long. Deletions cut 6 bases from V and 7 bases from J, with 19 bases between. The chain couples TRBV12-3 or TRBV12-4 to TRBJ2-1; D assignment may be TRBD1 or TRBD2 (7 bases each). The sample in question was cultured PBMCs, obtained from culture after CMV antigen stimulation. This receptor was obtained from a human donor in good health (CMV status not recorded). Some clones in this sample may be carry-over from other donors' samples. The CDR3 is CASRAGTAAGNEQFF. The CDR3 nucleotides read TGTGCCAGCAGAGCGGGGACAGCCGCGGGTAATGAGCAGTTCTTC.